Below, 20 T cell receptor beta chains from the same sample are listed, as sequenced in a study of control samples from healthy donors and cancer patients. The assay was immunoSEQ multiplex PCR, and TCRdb's table has in-frame clones only and misses some. The sample consists of 54,000 or so clones, roughly 96% of them appearing once. Specimen: blood. The receptors stem from a young man in good health.

The V and J genes are TRBV10-1 and TRBJ2-1; the D gene is possibly TRBD2 (6 bases). From germline, CDR1 is WNHNN and CDR2 SYGVQD (reference sequence). V lost 5 bases, J lost 9 bases, and 20 bases lay in between. The CDR3 covers 15 residues. The CDR3 DNA follows: TGCGCCAGCAGTTCTCGACTAGTGGGTCGGTGTGAGCAGTTCTTC. This encodes CASSSRLVGRCEQFF.

This clone was found a few times. This chain joins TRBV9 and TRBJ2-2, with D perhaps matching TRBD1 (5 bases). The CDR3 length is 14 residues. Looked up from germline, CDR1 is SGDLS and CDR2 is YYNGEE. Trimming cost V 5 bases and J 4 bases, with 12 bases left between them. The CDR3: CASRQGQVTGELFF. CDR3 coding DNA: TGTGCCAGCAGGCAGGGTCAGGTCACCGGGGAGCTGTTTTTT.

The chain links TRBV27 to TRBJ1-5; D gene unclear. Germline V gene lookup returns CDR1 MNHEY and CDR2 SMNVEV (reference sequence). Trimming left V 5 bases short and J 1 base short, with 6 bases between. The CDR3 runs to 13 residues. The CDR3 reads CASSRSSNQPQHF. CDR3 in DNA: TGTGCCAGCAGTCGTTCGAGCAATCAGCCCCAGCATTTT.

The chain is built from TRBV19 and TRBJ1-1; D is undetermined. This CDR3 has 11 amino acids. Germline V gene data show CDR1 as LNHDA and CDR2 as SQIVND (reference sequence). V was cut by 6 bases and J by 6 bases, with 8 bases left in between. CDR3 coding DNA: TGTGCCAGTAGCCTCTCCGCTGAAGCTTTCTTT. This gives the protein CASSLSAEAFF.

This clone came up once. The gene calls are TRBV2 and TRBJ1-1; D unclear. The CDR3 runs to 13 residues. Germline V gives CDR1 SNHLY, CDR2 FYNNEI. Trimming left V 3 bases short and J 1 base short, with 6 bases between. The CDR3 nucleotides are TGTGCCAGCAGTGATTTCAGGAACACTGAAGCTTTCTTT. Protein sequence: CASSDFRNTEAFF.

This clone is labeled as medium-sized. The CDR3 spells CASSLIAASTDTQYF. In DNA, the CDR3 is TGTGCCAGCAGTCTTATAGCGGCTAGCACAGATACGCAGTATTTT. The rearrangement uses TRBV6-4 and TRBJ2-3; D is perhaps TRBD2 (6 bases). The CDR3 length is 15 residues. Germline V gene lookup returns CDR1 MRHNA and CDR2 SNTAGT. V was trimmed by 5 bases and J by 0 bases, leaving 12 bases between them.

This sequence joins TRBV15 and TRBJ1-1; TRBD1 agrees at 7 bases. CDR1 is LNHNV and CDR2 is YYDKDF in the germline V gene (reference sequence). V was clipped by 0 bases and J by 5 bases; unmatched bases: 3. This CDR3 is built from 14 residues. The CDR3 region is CATSRERQGTEAFF. In DNA, the CDR3 is TGTGCCACCAGCAGAGAAAGACAGGGTACTGAAGCTTTCTTT.

The rearrangement links TRBV6-5 to TRBJ1-1; no definite D call. The germline V and J ends were trimmed by 2 bases and 4 bases, with 11 bases remaining between them. The CDR3 is made up of 14 amino acids. Germline CDR1 and CDR2: MNHEY and SVGAGI. In DNA form, the CDR3 reads TGTGCCAGCAGTTACGGGCCCTCGGGCACTGAAGCTTTCTTT. Translation: CASSYGPSGTEAFF.

This clone came up once. The chain uses TRBV6-5 and TRBJ2-3, with 9 bases identical to TRBD2. V was clipped by 6 bases and J by 3 bases; unmatched bases: 4. CDR1 and CDR2 from the germline V gene are MNHEY and SVGAGI. This CDR3 contains 14 residues. The CDR3 loop reads CASRASGTTDTQYF. In nucleotides, the CDR3 is TGTGCCAGCAGGGCTAGCGGGACGACAGATACGCAGTATTTT.

The V and J genes are TRBV29-1 and TRBJ2-2; 10 bases line up with TRBD1. The CDR3 totals 13 residues. The V and J ends lost 7 bases and 4 bases, in that order; junction bases with no gene match: 3. Germline values: CDR1 SQVTM, CDR2 ANQGSEA. DNA for the CDR3: TGCAGCGGACAGGGGGCGGGCACCGGGGAGCTGTTTTTT. Encoded protein: CSGQGAGTGELFF.

The CDR3 coding sequence is TGTGCCAGCAGTTATGGAAAGACCGGGGAGCTGTTTTTT. The encoded protein is CASSYGKTGELFF. The chain couples TRBV6-5 to TRBJ2-2, with D hard to call. Germline CDR1 is MNHEY and CDR2 is SVGAGI. The germline V and J ends were trimmed by 3 bases and 5 bases, with 7 bases remaining between them. This CDR3 is built from 13 residues.

The DNA of the CDR3 is TGTGCCAGCAGCACGGGGACTAGCGGGAACACCGGGGAGCTGTTTTTT. It is translated as CASSTGTSGNTGELFF. The chain is built from TRBV13 and TRBJ2-2; 11 bases map to TRBD2. CDR1 and CDR2 (germline): PRHDT, FYEKMQ (reference sequence). The CDR3 covers 16 residues. V trimming: 5 bases; J trimming: 1 base; junction bases outside the gene matches: 3.

The count of this clone is one. The chain combines TRBV25-1 with TRBJ2-1; no firm D call. The V gene's germline CDR1 is MGHDK and CDR2 SYGVNS. V lost 4 bases to trimming and J lost 4 bases, with 14 bases between them. The length of the CDR3 is 15 residues. This CDR3 is CASSGWRGSYNEQFF. In DNA form, the CDR3 reads TGTGCCAGCAGTGGCTGGAGAGGATCATACAATGAGCAGTTCTTC.

This clone is medium-sized by share. V is TRBV6-5 and J is TRBJ1-6; possibly TRBD1 for D (5 bases). Looked up from germline, CDR1 is MNHEY and CDR2 is SVGAGI. The CDR3 runs 13 residues. V lost 11 bases and J 9 bases, leaving 17 bases between the germline ends. In nucleotides, the CDR3 is TGTGCCTCAGCCGCGGGGGAAACTTCACCCCTCCACTTT. Protein product: CASAAGETSPLHF.

The gene calls are TRBV30 and TRBJ2-1; 14 bases map to TRBD2. V lost 3 bases, J lost 8 bases, and 9 bases stayed unmatched. The CDR3 consists of 16 residues. Germline V gene data show CDR1 as GTSNPN and CDR2 as SVGIG (reference sequence). The CDR3 reads CAWRQGLAGGSDEQFF. CDR3 nucleotides: TGTGCCTGGAGACAAGGACTAGCGGGAGGTAGCGATGAGCAGTTCTTC.

The V call is TRBV7-2, the J call TRBJ2-3; D remains unclear. V gave up 1 base and J gave up 4 bases, with 9 bases separating them. Germline CDR1 and CDR2: SGHTA and FQGNSA. The CDR3 is 14 residues long. The CDR3 loop reads CASSLELVADTQYF. The CDR3 nucleotides read TGTGCCAGCAGCTTAGAGTTAGTGGCAGATACGCAGTATTTT. The full variable domain, its missing parts supplied by reference TRBV7-2 and TRBJ2-3, is GAGVSQSPSNKVTEKGKDVELRCDPISGHTALYWYRQSLGQGLEFLIYFQGNSAPDKSGLPSDRFSAERTGGSVSTLTIQRTQQEDSAVYLCASSLELVADTQYFGPGTRLTVL.

This chain links TRBV5-1 with TRBJ2-1; D may be TRBD2 (6 bases). Trimming shortened V by 1 base and J by 5 bases, and 16 bases separated the two germline ends. The length of the CDR3 is 16 residues. Germline values: CDR1 SGHRS, CDR2 YFSETQ. CDR3 nucleotide sequence: TGCGCCAGCAGCTTGAAGTCGAGACTAGAAAACAATGAGCAGTTCTTC. It encodes CASSLKSRLENNEQFF.

The chain carries TRBV9 and TRBJ1-2, with 9 bases aligning to TRBD1. This CDR3 has 15 residues. V lost 0 bases to trimming and J lost 7 bases; unmatched junction nucleotides: 7. The V gene's germline CDR1 is SGDLS and CDR2 YYNGEE. In DNA form, the CDR3 reads TGTGCCAGCAGCGTAGATATGGGGACAGGGTTTGGCTACACCTTC. Its protein is CASSVDMGTGFGYTF.

The chain joins TRBV19 to TRBJ2-1; D ambiguous. The V gene lost 3 bases and the J gene lost 6 bases, with 6 bases spanning the gap. Germline CDR1 LNHDA, CDR2 SQIVND (reference sequence). This CDR3 contains 12 residues. CDR3 protein: CASSILGNEQFF. As DNA, the CDR3 is TGTGCCAGTAGTATTCTCGGCAATGAGCAGTTCTTC.

The V and J genes are TRBV6-1 and TRBJ1-5; weak D call: TRBD1 (6 bases). V lost 1 base and J 2 bases, leaving 9 bases between the germline ends. Germline V lookup: CDR1 MNHNS, CDR2 SASEGT. The CDR3 consists of 15 residues. The CDR3 loop reads CASSEDGGGNQPQHF. The CDR3 region has the DNA TGTGCCAGCAGTGAAGACGGGGGCGGCAATCAGCCCCAGCATTTT.